These 17 T cell receptor beta chains were all obtained from the same sample, sequenced in a study of blood T cell repertoires in COVID-19. The repertoire was sequenced with immunoSEQ multiplex PCR; TCRdb's copy has only in-frame clones and lacks some. The table has hundreds of thousands of clones, 88% seen once. The sequencing sample was made of peripheral blood. These receptors came from a woman aged 70-85 years with COVID-19, enrolled during active disease.

The rearrangement links TRBV3-1 (or the pseudogene TRBV3-2) to TRBJ1-6; D possibly corresponds to TRBD1 (6 bases). Deletions cut 5 bases from V and 6 bases from J, with 14 bases between. CDR1 is LGHDT and CDR2 is YNNKEL in the germline V gene (reference sequence). This CDR3 is 15 amino acids long. CDR3 protein: CASSRGDIVNSPLHF. As DNA, the CDR3 is TGTGCCAGCAGCAGAGGGGACATCGTTAATTCACCCCTCCACTTT.

This rearrangement joins TRBV5-5 to TRBJ2-3; no firm D call. The CDR3 is made up of 13 amino acids. Germline V gives CDR1 SGHKS, CDR2 YYEKEE (reference sequence). V shed 3 bases and J shed 5 bases, with 10 bases lying between them. The DNA of the CDR3 is TGTGCCAGCAGCTCAGGCCCCCTAGATACGCAGTATTTT. Residues: CASSSGPLDTQYF.

This chain joins TRBV27 and TRBJ2-1; D perhaps matches TRBD1 (6 bases). The CDR3 sequence is 16 residues long. Germline CDR1 MNHEY, CDR2 SMNVEV (reference sequence). V was shortened by 5 bases and J by 4 bases, with 18 bases between the two germline ends. CDR3 DNA: TGTGCCAGCAGTCCAACTAGGACAGCGAAGTACAATGAGCAGTTCTTC. Its translation is CASSPTRTAKYNEQFF.

The rearrangement joins TRBV4-2 to TRBJ1-1; D remains unclear. This CDR3 has 16 residues. V lost 2 bases to trimming and J lost 0 bases, with 13 bases between them. CDR1 and CDR2 from the germline V gene are LGHNA and YNFKEQ. CDR3 loop: CASSQPSGIMNTEAFF. The CDR3 region has the DNA TGTGCCAGCAGCCAACCATCCGGGATCATGAACACTGAAGCTTTCTTT.

The V call is TRBV27, the J call TRBJ2-1; TRBD1 matches 9 bases. V trimming: 5 bases; J trimming: 9 bases; junction bases outside the gene matches: 8. The germline CDR1 and CDR2 sequences are MNHEY and SMNVEV (reference sequence). The CDR3 is made up of 14 amino acids. CDR3 nucleotide sequence: TGTGCCAGCAGTGCCACACAGGGGGCGGGTGAGCAGTTCTTC. It is translated as CASSATQGAGEQFF.

This clone was seen only a few times. The chain employs TRBV5-1 and TRBJ1-1; D remains unclear. The germline V gene encodes CDR1 SGHRS and CDR2 YFSETQ. The V end was cut by 1 base, the J end by 3 bases, with 7 bases between. This CDR3 region has 13 residues. CDR3 DNA sequence: TGCGCCAGCAGCTTGTCAGGCCACACTGAAGCTTTCTTT. The encoded protein is CASSLSGHTEAFF. The complete variable domain, with remaining parts taken from reference TRBV5-1 and TRBJ1-1, reads KAGVTQTPRYLIKTRGQQVTLSCSPISGHRSVSWYQQTPGQGLQFLFEYFSETQRNKGNFPGRFSGRQFSNSRSEMNVSTLELGDSALYLCASSLSGHTEAFFGQGTRLTVV.

The gene calls are TRBV18 and TRBJ1-1; D may be TRBD1 (5 bases). This CDR3 has 16 amino acids. Trimming removed 3 bases at V and 0 bases at J, with 14 bases between. Germline CDR1 and CDR2: KGHSH and LQKENI. In DNA, the CDR3 is TGTGCCAGCTCACCCTCAAGACAGCTCATGAACACTGAAGCTTTCTTT. Its translation: CASSPSRQLMNTEAFF.

The rearrangement joins TRBV24-1 to TRBJ1-2; D is possibly TRBD1 (6 bases). The CDR3 is 12 amino acids. V was clipped by 7 bases and J by 2 bases, with 7 bases between them. CDR1 is KGHDR and CDR2 is SFDVKD in the germline V gene. In DNA form, the CDR3 reads TGTGCCACCAGGGACAGAAACTATGGCTACACCTTC. Protein: CATRDRNYGYTF.

The chain joins TRBV6-6 to TRBJ1-6; possibly TRBD1 for D (5 bases). From germline, CDR1 is MNHNY and CDR2 SVGAGI (reference sequence). Between the trimmed V and J ends, which lost 5 bases and 0 bases, there was a span of 17 bases. This CDR3 region has 18 residues. CDR3 DNA: TGTGCCAGCAGTCGCATGACAGCCTTGAGCTCCTATAATTCACCCCTCCACTTT. It translates to CASSRMTALSSYNSPLHF.

The chain joins TRBV7-9 to TRBJ2-1; D is ambiguous. CDR1 SEHNR and CDR2 FQNEAQ come from the germline V gene (reference sequence). V was cut by 5 bases and J by 4 bases, with 9 bases left in between. CDR3 length equals 13 residues. The CDR3 nucleotides read TGTGCCAGCAGCGCCTATTCATACAATGAGCAGTTCTTC. It codes for CASSAYSYNEQFF.

The chain employs TRBV2 and TRBJ1-2; 9 bases fit TRBD1. CDR1 is SNHLY, CDR2 FYNNEI, per germline. J gave up 2 bases and V 7 bases, and 8 bases lay outside the gene matches. The CDR3 contains 15 residues. As DNA, the CDR3 is TGTGCCAGCACGGGACAGGGTGTATCGAACTATGGCTACACCTTC. This translates into CASTGQGVSNYGYTF.

The chain has TRBV10-2 and TRBJ1-1; TRBD1 aligns across 8 bases. The CDR3 runs to 16 residues. CDR1 is WSHSY, CDR2 SAAADI, per germline. The trim removed 4 bases at V and 0 bases at J, leaving 7 bases unmatched. The DNA of the CDR3 is TGCGCCAGCAGTGGCCCCCGGACAGGGATGAACACTGAAGCTTTCTTT. Protein product: CASSGPRTGMNTEAFF.

V and J are TRBV29-1 and TRBJ1-2; a weak D match, TRBD1 (6 bases). The CDR3 consists of 12 residues. CDR1 is SQVTM and CDR2 is ANQGSEA in the germline V gene. The V gene lost 4 bases and the J gene lost 4 bases, with 10 bases spanning the gap. For the CDR3, the DNA is TGCAGCGTTGTGCAGGGGAGCTATGGCTACACCTTC. It encodes CSVVQGSYGYTF. Together with reference TRBV29-1 and TRBJ1-2, the CDR3 gives the full variable domain: SAVISQKPSRDICQRGTSLTIQCQVDSQVTMMFWYRQQPGQSLTLIATANQGSEATYESGFVIDKFPISRPNLTFSTLTVSNMSPEDSSIYLCSVVQGSYGYTFGSGTRLTVV.

The gene calls are TRBV27 and TRBJ1-4, with a possible D match to TRBD1 (5 bases). CDR3 length equals 14 residues. In germline, CDR1 is MNHEY, CDR2 SMNVEV (reference sequence). V gave up 1 base and J gave up 4 bases, with 7 bases separating them. DNA for the CDR3: TGTGCCAGCAGTTTATGGGGGGGTAATGAAAAACTGTTTTTT. Protein product: CASSLWGGNEKLFF. Variable domain in full (rest from reference TRBV27 and TRBJ1-4): EAQVTQNPRYLITVTGKKLTVTCSQNMNHEYMSWYRQDPGLGLRQIYYSMNVEVTDKGDVPEGYKVSRKEKRNFPLILESPSPNQTSLYFCASSLWGGNEKLFFGSGTQLSVL.

This CDR3 is CASSRRRENTEAFF. CDR3 DNA: TGTGCCAGCAGTCGCCGGAGGGAGAACACTGAAGCTTTCTTT. The chain uses TRBV7-2 and TRBJ1-1, with no clear D. From germline, CDR1 is SGHTA and CDR2 FQGNSA. Trimming stripped 6 bases from V and 1 base from J, with 12 bases between. CDR3 length: 14 amino acids.

The V gene is TRBV5-8, the J gene TRBJ2-1, with 10 nucleotides matching TRBD2. This CDR3 spans 13 amino acids. CDR1 and CDR2 (germline): SGHTS, YDEGEE. CDR3 sequence: CELAGFRGDEQFF. In DNA form, the CDR3 reads TGTGAACTAGCGGGATTCCGGGGGGATGAGCAGTTCTTC.

The chain joins TRBV18 to TRBJ1-1; 10 positions agree with TRBD1. The germline gives CDR1 KGHSH, CDR2 LQKENI. This CDR3 is built from 17 residues. The V segment lost 1 base and the J segment 0 bases; nucleotides outside the gene matches: 5. The CDR3 loop reads CASSPLGTGAVNTEAFF. DNA for the CDR3: TGTGCCAGCTCACCACTCGGGACAGGGGCGGTGAACACTGAAGCTTTCTTT. The whole variable domain, remainder taken from reference TRBV18 and TRBJ1-1, is NAGVMQNPRHLVRRRGQEARLRCSPMKGHSHVYWYRQLPEEGLKFMVYLQKENIIDESGMPKERFSAEFPKEGPSILRIQQVVRGDSAAYFCASSPLGTGAVNTEAFFGQGTRLTVV.